The 16 T cell receptor beta chains below come from one sample, sequenced in a study of blood T cell repertoires in COVID-19. Using immunoSEQ multiplex PCR, the repertoire was profiled, and TCRdb retains in-frame clones only, with some absent. Here the sample spans some 90,000 clones, about 70% being singletons. Sequences were obtained from peripheral blood. Receptors originate from a woman aged 60-75 years in a cohort sampled during active or convalescent COVID-19.

This chain links TRBV29-1 with TRBJ2-3, with 9 bases that match TRBD2. Trimming at V came to 4 bases and at J to 1 base, leaving 6 bases not matched to a gene. The CDR3 has 15 residues. Germline CDR1 is SQVTM and CDR2 is ANQGSEA. CDR3 bases: TGCAGCGTTGTTGAGACTAGCGGCCGCACAGATACGCAGTATTTT. It specifies CSVVETSGRTDTQYF.

This clone was seen only once. The DNA for the CDR3 is TGTGCCAGCAGCCTAGGACTAGCCGGGGGAACAGATACGCAGTATTTT. Its translation: CASSLGLAGGTDTQYF. The rearrangement links TRBV7-2 to TRBJ2-3, with TRBD2 matching 8 bases. The V gene end was trimmed by 5 bases and the J gene end by 3 bases; junction bases not matched to a gene: 10. CDR3 length: 16 amino acids. Per germline, CDR1 SGHTA and CDR2 FQGNSA.

The chain's CDR3 is CASSVALSGGADTQYF. In DNA form, the CDR3 reads TGTGCCAGCAGCGTAGCGTTAAGCGGGGGAGCAGATACGCAGTATTTT. The chain recombines TRBV9 with TRBJ2-3, with 8 positions matching TRBD2. Germline-derived CDR1 and CDR2 are SGDLS and YYNGEE. V lost 0 bases and J lost 4; bases outside the gene matches: 7. The CDR3 is 16 amino acids. The full variable domain, with the rest looked up from reference TRBV9 and TRBJ2-3, is DSGVTQTPKHLITATGQRVTLRCSPRSGDLSVYWYQQSLDQGLQFLIQYYNGEERAKGNILERFSAQQFPDLHSELNLSSLELGDSALYFCASSVALSGGADTQYFGPGTRLTVL.

V usage is TRBV30 and J usage is TRBJ2-7; 12 nucleotides line up with TRBD1. Germline CDR1 and CDR2: GTSNPN and SVGIG (reference sequence). Unmatched junction bases numbered 9, after V lost 5 bases and J lost 7 bases. The CDR3 has 14 amino acids. Written as DNA, the CDR3 is TGTGCCTGGGGGCCGGGACAGGGGGCCTGGGAGCAGTACTTC. Protein: CAWGPGQGAWEQYF.

The chain combines TRBV15 with TRBJ1-5; TRBD1 agrees at 8 bases. The CDR3 has 16 amino acids. V shed 5 bases and J 6 bases; nucleotides not matched to a gene: 12. CDR1 and CDR2 (germline): LNHNV, YYDKDF (reference sequence). The CDR3 loop is CATSGYGQGAGQPQHF. DNA for the CDR3: TGTGCCACCAGCGGTTATGGGCAGGGGGCAGGTCAGCCCCAGCATTTT.

The V and J genes are TRBV28 and TRBJ2-2, with a tentative D call TRBD1 (7 bases). Trimming took 8 bases from V and 2 from J, leaving 15 bases between them. This CDR3 contains 15 residues. In germline, CDR1 is MDHEN, CDR2 SYDVKM. Here the CDR3 DNA reads TGTGCCAGCCGAGGAGGGGGCACTAACACCGGGGAGCTGTTTTTT. Its translation: CASRGGGTNTGELFF.

The chain joins TRBV18 to TRBJ1-1; no definite D call. The V gene lost 1 base and the J gene lost 3 bases, with 15 bases spanning the gap. The CDR3 spans 16 residues. Germline CDR1 and CDR2: KGHSH and LQKENI. CDR3 coding DNA: TGTGCCAGCTCACCACGGGTTCCAGGCCTGGACACTGAAGCTTTCTTT. It is translated as CASSPRVPGLDTEAFF.

The V and J genes are TRBV5-1 and TRBJ2-7; the D gene is possibly TRBD1 (5 bases). The germline V and J ends were trimmed by 7 bases and 0 bases, with 11 bases remaining between them. The CDR3 runs 13 residues. Germline CDR1 reads SGHRS; CDR2 reads YFSETQ. This CDR3 is CASSRADSYEQYF. Here the CDR3 DNA reads TGCGCCAGCTCCAGGGCCGACTCCTACGAGCAGTACTTC.

This clone was observed a handful of times. The chain carries TRBV3-1 (or the pseudogene TRBV3-2) and TRBJ2-7, with D tentatively TRBD2 (7 bases). The CDR3 has 14 residues. Germline V gene data show CDR1 as LGHDT and CDR2 as YNNKEL (reference sequence). V was shortened by 3 bases and J by 6 bases, with 15 bases between the two germline ends. The CDR3 region has the DNA TGTGCCAGCAGCCACGGAGGGGGGGAGAGCGAGCAGTACTTC. Residues: CASSHGGGESEQYF.

The CDR3 DNA reads TGTGCCAGCAGCTTACTAGCTAGCAATGAGCAGTTCTTC. Amino acids: CASSLLASNEQFF. V is TRBV7-3 and J is TRBJ2-1; D might be TRBD2 (5 bases). Germline V gene sequence: CDR1 SGHTA, CDR2 FQGTGA. V dropped 2 bases and J dropped 6 bases, with 8 bases sitting between them. The CDR3 spans 13 residues.

The chain uses TRBV5-4 and TRBJ2-7; 11 nucleotides align to TRBD2. This CDR3 region has 17 residues. The germline gives CDR1 SGHNT, CDR2 YYREEE (reference sequence). With V trimmed by 3 bases and J by 0 bases, 8 bases remained unmatched. The CDR3 nucleotides are TGTGCCAGCAGCTCCGGCGGACTAGCGGGTAGCTCCTACGAGCAGTACTTC. Translated, it gives CASSSGGLAGSSYEQYF.

In nucleotides, the CDR3 is TGTGCCAGCAGCTGGGACAGGGCTTATTCACCCCTCCACTTT. Translating gives CASSWDRAYSPLHF. The rearrangement uses TRBV5-4 and TRBJ1-6; 9 bases match TRBD1. Germline lookup yields CDR1 SGHNT and CDR2 YYREEE (reference sequence). The length of the CDR3 is 14 residues. After removal of 3 bases from V and 8 bases from J, the junction contained 3 bases not matched to a gene.

This sequence joins TRBV6-5 and TRBJ1-2, with D perhaps matching TRBD1 (5 bases). V lost 6 bases and J 7 bases, leaving 18 bases between the germline ends. CDR1 and CDR2 (germline): MNHEY, SVGAGI. The length of the CDR3 is 14 residues. CDR3 region: CASSSLRRVSGYTF. CDR3 nucleotide sequence: TGTGCCAGCAGCTCCCTTCGCAGGGTAAGTGGCTACACCTTC.

This clone was detected only a few times. This sequence joins TRBV5-1 and TRBJ1-2; D gene uncertain. The CDR3 consists of 13 residues. Looked up from germline, CDR1 is SGHRS and CDR2 is YFSETQ. Trimming removed 1 base at V and 4 bases at J, with 8 bases between. CDR3 DNA sequence: TGCGCCAGCAGCTTGACGGAGACCTATGGCTACACCTTC. It is translated as CASSLTETYGYTF.

This chain connects TRBV18 to TRBJ1-4; 9 bases align to TRBD1. Germline V CDR1 and CDR2: KGHSH, LQKENI. After removal of 4 bases from V and 6 bases from J, the junction contained 3 bases not matched to a gene. The CDR3 runs 14 residues. The CDR3 here is CASSRQGVDEKLFF. Written as DNA, the CDR3 is TGTGCCAGCTCACGACAGGGGGTGGATGAAAAACTGTTTTTT.

This clone was picked up a small number of times. The chain couples TRBV28 to TRBJ1-6, with a weak D call TRBD1 (5 bases). Germline-derived CDR1 and CDR2 are MDHEN and SYDVKM. The CDR3 runs 10 residues. V lost 8 bases and J lost 9, with 5 bases in between. The CDR3 sequence is CASGASPLHF. The CDR3 region has the DNA TGTGCCAGCGGGGCTTCACCCCTCCACTTT.